This T cell receptor (beta chain) originates from a study of beta chain features in type 1 diabetes. Study-level results: In comparison with healthy donors, patients had naive, central memory and Treg TCRB repertoires that appeared more similar. When Type 1 diabetes patients were examined, their TCRB CDR3s proved moderately but significantly shorter in all four CD4+ subsets.

Germline CDR1 and CDR2: SGHTA and FQGNSA. The CDR3 is 12 residues long. Trimming shortened V by 1 base and J by 9 bases, and 7 bases separated the two germline ends. Reverse transcription of all isolated RNA meant that expressed TCRB transcripts were sequenced. TCRdb keeps only in-frame clones here, not all; method: immunoSEQ multiplex PCR. Of about 160,000 clones listed, approximately 9% are singletons. Worth noting for this clone: Antigen specificity is unknown.

The V gene is TRBV7-2, the J gene TRBJ2-4; a weak D match, TRBD1 (5 bases). Sequencing was done on a sample of central memory CD4+ T cells from blood. The sequence was obtained from a woman between 18 and 29 years old with type 1 diabetes. Written as DNA, the CDR3 is TGTGCCAGCAGCTTAGATCAGGGCATTCAGTACTTC. This sequence encodes CASSLDQGIQYF.